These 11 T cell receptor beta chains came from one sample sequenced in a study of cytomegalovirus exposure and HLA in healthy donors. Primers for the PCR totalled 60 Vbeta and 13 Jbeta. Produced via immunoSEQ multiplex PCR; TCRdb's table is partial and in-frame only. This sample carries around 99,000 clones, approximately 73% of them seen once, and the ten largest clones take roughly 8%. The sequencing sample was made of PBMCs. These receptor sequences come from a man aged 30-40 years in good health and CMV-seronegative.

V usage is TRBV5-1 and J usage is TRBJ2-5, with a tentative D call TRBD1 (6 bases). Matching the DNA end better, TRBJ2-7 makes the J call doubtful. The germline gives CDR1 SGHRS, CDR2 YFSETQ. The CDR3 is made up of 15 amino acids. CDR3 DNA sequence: TGCGCCAGCAGCTTGGGATCCACAGGGTCCTACGAGCAGTACTTC. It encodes CASSLGSTGSYEQYF.

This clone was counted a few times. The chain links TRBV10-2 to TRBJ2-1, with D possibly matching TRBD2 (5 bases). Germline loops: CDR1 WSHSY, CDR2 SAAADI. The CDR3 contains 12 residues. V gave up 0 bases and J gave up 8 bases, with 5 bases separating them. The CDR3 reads CASSESRDEQFF. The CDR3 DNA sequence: TGCGCCAGCAGTGAGTCGAGGGATGAGCAGTTCTTC.

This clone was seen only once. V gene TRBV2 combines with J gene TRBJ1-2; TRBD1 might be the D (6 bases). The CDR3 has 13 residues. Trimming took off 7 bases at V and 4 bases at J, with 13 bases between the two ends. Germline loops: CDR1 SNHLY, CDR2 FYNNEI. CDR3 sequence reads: CASTGQGIYGYTF. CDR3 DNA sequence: TGTGCCAGCACTGGTCAGGGGATCTATGGCTACACCTTC.

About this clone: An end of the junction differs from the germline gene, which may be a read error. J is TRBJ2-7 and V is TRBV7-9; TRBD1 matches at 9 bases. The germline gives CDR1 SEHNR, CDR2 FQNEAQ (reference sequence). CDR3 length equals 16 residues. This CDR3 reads CSSSLDSGQGRFEQYF. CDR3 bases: TGTTCCAGCAGCTTAGATAGTGGACAGGGGAGGTTCGAGCAGTACTTC.

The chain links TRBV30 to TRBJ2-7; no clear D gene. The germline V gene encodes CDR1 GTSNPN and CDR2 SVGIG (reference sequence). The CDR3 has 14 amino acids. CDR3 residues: CFFCKQKAAYEQYF. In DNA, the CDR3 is TGTTTTTTTTGCAAGCAGAAGGCGGCATACGAGCAGTACTTC.

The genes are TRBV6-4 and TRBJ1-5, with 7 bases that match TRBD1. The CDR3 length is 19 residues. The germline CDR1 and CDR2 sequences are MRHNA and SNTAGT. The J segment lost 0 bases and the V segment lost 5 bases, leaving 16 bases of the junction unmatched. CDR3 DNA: TGTGCCAGCAGTAACCCCTCCGGGACAGACAGTTATAGCAATCAGCCCCAGCATTTT. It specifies CASSNPSGTDSYSNQPQHF.

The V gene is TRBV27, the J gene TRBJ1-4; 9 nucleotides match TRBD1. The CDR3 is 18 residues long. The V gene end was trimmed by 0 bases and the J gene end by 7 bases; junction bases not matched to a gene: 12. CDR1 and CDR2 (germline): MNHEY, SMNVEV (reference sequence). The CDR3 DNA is TGTGCCAGCAGTTTATCTTGGGACAGGGATCCGGGGAGTGAAAAACTGTTTTTT. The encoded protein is CASSLSWDRDPGSEKLFF.

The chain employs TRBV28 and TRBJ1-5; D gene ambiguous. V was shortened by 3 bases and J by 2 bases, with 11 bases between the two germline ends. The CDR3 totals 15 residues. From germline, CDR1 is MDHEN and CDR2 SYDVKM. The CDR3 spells CASSFFSGGNQPQHF. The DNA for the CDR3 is TGTGCCAGCAGTTTTTTTTCCGGAGGCAATCAGCCCCAGCATTTT. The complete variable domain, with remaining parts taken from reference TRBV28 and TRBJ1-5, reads DVKVTQSSRYLVKRTGEKVFLECVQDMDHENMFWYRQDPGLGLRLIYFSYDVKMKEKGDIPEGYSVSREKKERFSLILESASTNQTSMYLCASSFFSGGNQPQHFGDGTRLSIL.

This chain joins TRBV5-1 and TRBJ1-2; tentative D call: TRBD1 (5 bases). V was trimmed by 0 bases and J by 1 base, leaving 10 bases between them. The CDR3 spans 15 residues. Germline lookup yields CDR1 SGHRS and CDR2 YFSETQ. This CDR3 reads CASSLATALNYGYTF. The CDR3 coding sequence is TGCGCCAGCAGCTTGGCGACAGCCCTTAACTATGGCTACACCTTC.

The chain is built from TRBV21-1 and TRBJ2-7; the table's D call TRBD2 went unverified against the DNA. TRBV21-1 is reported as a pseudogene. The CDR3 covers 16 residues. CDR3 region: CASSSHPGGRTDEQYF. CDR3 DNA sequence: TGTGCCAGCAGCTCTCACCCTGGCGGGAGGACGGACGAGCAGTACTTC.

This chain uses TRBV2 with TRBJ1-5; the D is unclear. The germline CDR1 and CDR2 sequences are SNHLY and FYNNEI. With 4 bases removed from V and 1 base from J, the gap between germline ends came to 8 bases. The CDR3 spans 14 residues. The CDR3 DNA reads TGTGCCAGCAGTGCCATTCCAAGCAATCAGCCCCAGCATTTT. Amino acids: CASSAIPSNQPQHF. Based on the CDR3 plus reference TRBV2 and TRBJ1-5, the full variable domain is EPEVTQTPSHQVTQMGQEVILRCVPISNHLYFYWYRQILGQKVEFLVSFYNNEISEKSEIFDDQFSVERPDGSNFTLKIRSTKLEDSAMYFCASSAIPSNQPQHFGDGTRLSIL.